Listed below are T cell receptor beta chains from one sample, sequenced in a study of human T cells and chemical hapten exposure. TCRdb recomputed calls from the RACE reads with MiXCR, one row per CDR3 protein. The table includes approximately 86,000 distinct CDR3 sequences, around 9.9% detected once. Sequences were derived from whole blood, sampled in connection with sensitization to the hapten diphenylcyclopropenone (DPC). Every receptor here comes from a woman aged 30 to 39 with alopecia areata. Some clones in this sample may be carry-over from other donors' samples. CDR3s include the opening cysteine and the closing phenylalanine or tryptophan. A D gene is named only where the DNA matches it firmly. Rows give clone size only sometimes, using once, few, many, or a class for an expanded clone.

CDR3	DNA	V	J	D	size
CASSFQGGDEKLFF	TGTGCCAGCAGCTTTCAGGGGGGCGATGAAAAACTGTTTTTT	TRBV7-2	TRBJ1-4	TRBD1	many
CASSLKGQGSDTQYF	TGTGCCAGCAGCTTGAAGGGACAGGGATCAGATACGCAGTATTTT	TRBV5-8	TRBJ2-3	TRBD1	few
CASSQVTGPYSNQPQHF	TGCGCCAGCAGCCAAGTAACAGGGCCTTATAGCAATCAGCCCCAGCATTTT	TRBV4-1	TRBJ1-5	.	few
CASSLPGEETQYF	TGTGCCAGCAGCTTGCCCGGAGAAGAGACCCAGTACTTC	TRBV7-6	TRBJ2-5	.	many
CSASSGLQGFGFF	TGCAGTGCTTCATCCGGGCTCCAGGGGTTTGGGTTCTTC	TRBV20-1	TRBJ2-1	.	.
CASSGQEFNEKLFF	TGCGCCAGCAGTGGGCAGGAGTTTAATGAAAAACTGTTTTTT	TRBV5-1	TRBJ1-4	.	few
CASSVVEKGSEQFF	TGTGCCAGCAGCGTAGTAGAGAAGGGATCGGAGCAGTTCTTC	TRBV9	TRBJ2-1	.	few
CASSSQPGTPLHF	TGTGCCAGCAGCTCCCAGCCAGGGACGCCCCTCCACTTT	TRBV7-3	TRBJ1-6	.	many
CASSSGTGGWNEQFF	TGTGCCAGCAGCTCCGGGACAGGGGGCTGGAATGAGCAGTTCTTC	TRBV6-2/TRBV6-3	TRBJ2-1	TRBD1	many
CASSEFTGPYGYTF	TGTGCCAGCAGTGAATTCACTGGGCCCTATGGCTACACCTTC	TRBV25-1	TRBJ1-2	.	many
CASSPAGSYGYTF	TGTGCCAGCAGCCCGGCAGGCAGCTATGGCTACACCTTC	TRBV7-9	TRBJ1-2	.	many
CASNPGGGLWTEAFF	TGTGCCAGCAACCCAGGGGGGGGCCTTTGGACTGAAGCTTTCTTT	TRBV28	TRBJ1-1	TRBD1	many
CAISGQGGLNTEAFF	TGTGCCATCAGTGGACAGGGGGGATTGAACACTGAAGCTTTCTTT	TRBV10-3	TRBJ1-1	TRBD1	.
CASSKTSGTSSFNEQFF	TGTGCCAGCAGTAAAACCTCCGGGACTAGCTCCTTCAATGAGCAGTTCTTC	TRBV25-1	TRBJ2-1	TRBD2	.
CSVEGQGHEQYF	TGCAGCGTTGAGGGACAGGGCCACGAGCAGTACTTC	TRBV29-1	TRBJ2-7	TRBD1	few
CASSYSRSRGGVSNQPQHF	TGTGCCAGCAGTTACTCGCGTTCGAGAGGGGGCGTAAGCAATCAGCCCCAGCATTTT	TRBV6-2/TRBV6-3	TRBJ1-5	TRBD1	.
CASSQADTQYF	TGTGCCAGCAGCCAAGCGGATACGCAGTATTTT	TRBV3-1	TRBJ2-3	.	many
CASSEHSWDRDADTQYF	TGTGCCAGCAGTGAGCATTCGTGGGACAGGGATGCAGATACGCAGTATTTT	TRBV2	TRBJ2-3	TRBD1	many
CASSPSAYGYTF	TGTGCCAGCAGTCCTTCCGCCTATGGCTACACCTTC	TRBV28	TRBJ1-2	.	.
CASRLGQGLWIGELFF	TGTGCCAGCAGGCTGGGACAGGGGTTATGGATCGGGGAGCTGTTTTTT	TRBV2	TRBJ2-2	TRBD1	few
CASSLGSRRGADTQYF	TGTGCCAGCAGCTTAGGGAGTAGACGGGGGGCAGATACGCAGTATTTT	TRBV7-2	TRBJ2-3	TRBD2	.
CASSLLGPDSPLHF	TGTGCCAGCAGTTTACTCGGCCCCGATTCACCCCTCCACTTT	TRBV28	TRBJ1-6	.	.
CASTGGPYNEQFF	TGTGCCAGCACGGGGGGGCCCTACAATGAGCAGTTCTTC	TRBV2	TRBJ2-1	TRBD2	many
CASIYSGLNTEAFF	TGTGCCAGCATCTATAGCGGCCTGAACACTGAAGCTTTCTTT	TRBV7-9	TRBJ1-1	.	.
CASQGESETQYF	TGTGCCAGCCAAGGGGAGTCAGAGACCCAGTACTTC	TRBV6-6	TRBJ2-5	.	few
CASSYGRRAPSHIF	TGTGCCAGCAGTTACGGCCGCCGGGCCCCGTCCCACATTTTT	TRBV6-5	TRBJ2-3	.	.
CSVVTGANVLTF	TGCAGCGTAGTCACTGGGGCCAACGTCCTGACTTTC	TRBV29-1	TRBJ2-6	.	few
CASSLVSGLPREQYF	TGTGCCAGCAGTTTAGTTTCTGGACTACCGAGGGAGCAGTACTTC	TRBV27	TRBJ2-7	.	many
CASSPWRHTDTQYF	TGTGCCAGCAGCCCATGGCGGCACACAGATACGCAGTATTTT	TRBV14	TRBJ2-3	.	few
CASSPENNVGGYTF	TGTGCCAGCTCACCAGAAAACAATGTCGGAGGCTACACCTTC	TRBV18	TRBJ1-2	.	many
CASSSRLAGQDTQYF	TGTGCCAGCAGCTCGAGACTAGCGGGACAGGATACGCAGTATTTT	TRBV7-2	TRBJ2-3	TRBD2	few
CASRLSGDTQYF	TGTGCCAGTAGGCTGAGCGGAGATACGCAGTATTTT	TRBV19	TRBJ2-3	.	many
CATSRTGSNTGELFF	TGCGCCACGTCGAGGACAGGGTCGAACACCGGGGAGCTGTTTTTT	TRBV5-1	TRBJ2-2	TRBD1	.
CASSPPGTSSTQYF	TGTGCCAGCTCACCACCCGGGACTAGTTCAACCCAGTACTTC	TRBV18	TRBJ2-5	TRBD2	few
CASSNRGQRAFF	TGTGCCAGCAGTAACAGGGGGCAGAGAGCTTTCTTT	TRBV28	TRBJ1-1	TRBD1	few
CASSGTRGNEQFF	TGTGCCAGCTCAGGGACTAGAGGCAATGAGCAGTTCTTC	TRBV18	TRBJ2-1	TRBD2	few
CASSLAQAGGGEQFF	TGTGCCAGCAGCTTAGCGCAGGCAGGGGGCGGTGAGCAGTTCTTC	TRBV7-2	TRBJ2-1	TRBD1	many
CASSPLAGGFNTGELFF	TGCGCCAGCAGCCCCCTAGCGGGGGGATTCAACACCGGGGAGCTGTTTTTT	TRBV5-1	TRBJ2-2	TRBD2	.
CASSQGLAVSYEQYF	TGTGCCAGCAGCCAGGGACTAGCAGTCTCCTACGAGCAGTACTTC	TRBV3-1	TRBJ2-7	TRBD2	few
CASSISGRASYEQYF	TGTGCCAGCAGCATTAGCGGGAGGGCCTCCTACGAGCAGTACTTC	TRBV6-2/TRBV6-3	TRBJ2-7	TRBD2	many
CASSPGAGRTEAFF	TGTGCCAGCTCACCAGGCGCAGGGCGGACTGAAGCTTTCTTT	TRBV18	TRBJ1-1	.	once
CSGWTFSETQYF	TGCAGCGGTTGGACCTTCTCGGAGACCCAGTACTTC	TRBV29-1	TRBJ2-5	.	.
CASSYTNTGELFF	TGTGCCAGCAGTTACACGAACACCGGGGAGCTGTTTTTT	TRBV28	TRBJ2-2	.	many
CVSSPTGSKEAFF	TGTGTCAGCAGTCCAACAGGGAGTAAGGAAGCTTTCTTT	TRBV12-3/TRBV12-4	TRBJ1-1	.	.
CATQTSGSINEQFF	TGTGCCACTCAGACTAGCGGGAGTATCAATGAGCAGTTCTTC	TRBV24-1	TRBJ2-1	TRBD2	.
CASRTRQGGTEAFF	TGTGCCAGCAGAACAAGACAGGGGGGGACTGAAGCTTTCTTT	TRBV6-5	TRBJ1-1	TRBD1	few